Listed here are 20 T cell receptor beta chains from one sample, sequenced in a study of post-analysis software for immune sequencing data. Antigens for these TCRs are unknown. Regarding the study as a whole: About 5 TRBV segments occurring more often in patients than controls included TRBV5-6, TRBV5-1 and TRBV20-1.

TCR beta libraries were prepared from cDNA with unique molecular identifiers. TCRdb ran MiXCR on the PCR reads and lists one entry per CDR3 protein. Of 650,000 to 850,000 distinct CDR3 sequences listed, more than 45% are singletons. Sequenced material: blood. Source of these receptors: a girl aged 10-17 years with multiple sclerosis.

CDR3 sequence reads: CSATVGDTQYF. As DNA, the CDR3 is TGCAGTGCTACGGTGGGAGATACGCAGTATTTT. The chain uses TRBV20-1 and TRBJ2-3; D is unresolved. This CDR3 has 11 amino acids. CDR1 is DFQATT and CDR2 is SNEGSKA in the germline V gene (reference sequence). V lost 4 bases, J lost 5 bases, and 7 bases lay in between.

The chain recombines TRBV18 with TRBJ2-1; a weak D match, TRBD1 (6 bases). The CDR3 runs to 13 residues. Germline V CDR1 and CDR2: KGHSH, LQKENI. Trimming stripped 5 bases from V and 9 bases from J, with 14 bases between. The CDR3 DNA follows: TGTGCCAGCTCAAGCTCCCAGGGGAGTGAGCAGTTCTTC. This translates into CASSSSQGSEQFF. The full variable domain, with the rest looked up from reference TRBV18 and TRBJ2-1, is NAGVMQNPRHLVRRRGQEARLRCSPMKGHSHVYWYRQLPEEGLKFMVYLQKENIIDESGMPKERFSAEFPKEGPSILRIQQVVRGDSAAYFCASSSSQGSEQFFGPGTRLTVL.

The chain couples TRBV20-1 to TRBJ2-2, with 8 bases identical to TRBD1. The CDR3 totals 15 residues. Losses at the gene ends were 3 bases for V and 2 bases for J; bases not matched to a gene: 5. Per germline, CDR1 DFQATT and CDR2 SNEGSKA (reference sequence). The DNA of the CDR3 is TGCAGTGCTAGGGACAGGGTGAAAAACACCGGGGAGCTGTTTTTT. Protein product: CSARDRVKNTGELFF.

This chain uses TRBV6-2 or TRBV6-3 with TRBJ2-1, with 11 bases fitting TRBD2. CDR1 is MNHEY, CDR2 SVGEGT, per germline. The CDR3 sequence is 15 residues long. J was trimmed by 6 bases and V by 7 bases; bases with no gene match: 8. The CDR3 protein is CASILAGGPGNEQFF. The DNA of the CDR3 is TGTGCCAGCATCTTAGCGGGAGGGCCGGGCAATGAGCAGTTCTTC.

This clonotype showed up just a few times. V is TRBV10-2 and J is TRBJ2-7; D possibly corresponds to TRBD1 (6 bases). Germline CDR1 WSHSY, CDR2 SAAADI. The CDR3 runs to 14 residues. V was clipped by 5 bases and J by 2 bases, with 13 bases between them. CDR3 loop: CASSPNREPYEQYF. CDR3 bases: TGCGCCAGCAGTCCAAACAGGGAACCCTACGAGCAGTACTTC.

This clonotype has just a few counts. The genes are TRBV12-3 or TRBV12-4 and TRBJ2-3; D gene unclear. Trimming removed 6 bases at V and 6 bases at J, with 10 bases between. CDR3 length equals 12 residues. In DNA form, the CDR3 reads TGTGCCAGCAGATGGGGTTCGGATACGCAGTATTTT. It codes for CASRWGSDTQYF.

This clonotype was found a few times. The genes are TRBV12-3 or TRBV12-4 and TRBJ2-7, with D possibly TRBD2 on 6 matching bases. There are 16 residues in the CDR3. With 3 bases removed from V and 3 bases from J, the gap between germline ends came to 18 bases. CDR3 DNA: TGTGCCAGCAGTTTCTCGAACCCCGCAGCGGGCTACGAGCAGTACTTC. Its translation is CASSFSNPAAGYEQYF.

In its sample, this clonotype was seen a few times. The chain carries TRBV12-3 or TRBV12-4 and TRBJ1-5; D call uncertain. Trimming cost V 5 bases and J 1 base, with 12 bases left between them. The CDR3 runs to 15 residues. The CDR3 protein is CASSETGESNQPQHF. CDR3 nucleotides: TGTGCCAGCAGTGAAACGGGAGAAAGCAATCAGCCCCAGCATTTT.

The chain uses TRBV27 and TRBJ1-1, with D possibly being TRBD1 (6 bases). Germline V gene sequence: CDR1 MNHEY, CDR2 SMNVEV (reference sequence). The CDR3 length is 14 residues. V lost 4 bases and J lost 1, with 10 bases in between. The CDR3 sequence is CASSSLTGNTEAFF. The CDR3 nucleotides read TGTGCCAGCAGTTCCCTGACAGGGAACACTGAAGCTTTCTTT.

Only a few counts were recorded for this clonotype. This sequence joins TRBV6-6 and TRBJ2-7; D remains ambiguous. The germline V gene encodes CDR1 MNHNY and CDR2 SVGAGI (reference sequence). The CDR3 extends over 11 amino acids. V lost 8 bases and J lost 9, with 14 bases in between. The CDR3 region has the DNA TGTGCCAGCTGGCAGGCGTTTCGGCAGTACTTC. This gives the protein CASWQAFRQYF.

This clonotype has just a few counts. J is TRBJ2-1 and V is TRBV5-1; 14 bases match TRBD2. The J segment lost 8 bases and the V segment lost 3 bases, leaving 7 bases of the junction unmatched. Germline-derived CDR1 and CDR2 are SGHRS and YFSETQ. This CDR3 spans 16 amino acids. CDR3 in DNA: TGCGCCAGCAGCTCTATGACTAGCGGGAGGGTCGATGAGCAGTTCTTC. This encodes CASSSMTSGRVDEQFF.

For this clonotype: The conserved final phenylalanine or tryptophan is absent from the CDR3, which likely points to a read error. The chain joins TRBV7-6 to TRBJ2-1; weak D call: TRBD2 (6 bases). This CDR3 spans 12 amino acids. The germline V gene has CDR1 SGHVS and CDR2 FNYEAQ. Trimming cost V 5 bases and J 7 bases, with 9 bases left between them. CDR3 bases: TGTGCCAGCAGCCGGAGGGAAAATGAGCAGTTCGTC. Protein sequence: CASSRRENEQFV.

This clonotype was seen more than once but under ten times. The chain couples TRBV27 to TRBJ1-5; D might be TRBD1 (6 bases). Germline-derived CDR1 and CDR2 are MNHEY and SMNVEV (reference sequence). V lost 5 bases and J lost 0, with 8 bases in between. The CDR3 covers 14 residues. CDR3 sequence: CASSRQASNQPQHF. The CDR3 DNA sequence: TGTGCCAGCAGTCGACAGGCTAGCAATCAGCCCCAGCATTTT.

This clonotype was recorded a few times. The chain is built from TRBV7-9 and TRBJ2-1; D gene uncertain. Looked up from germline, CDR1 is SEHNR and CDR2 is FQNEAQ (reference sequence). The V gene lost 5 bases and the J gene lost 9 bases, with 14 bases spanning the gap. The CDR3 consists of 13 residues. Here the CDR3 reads CASSPYSTPEQFF. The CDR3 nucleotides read TGTGCCAGCAGCCCGTATAGCACCCCTGAGCAGTTCTTC.

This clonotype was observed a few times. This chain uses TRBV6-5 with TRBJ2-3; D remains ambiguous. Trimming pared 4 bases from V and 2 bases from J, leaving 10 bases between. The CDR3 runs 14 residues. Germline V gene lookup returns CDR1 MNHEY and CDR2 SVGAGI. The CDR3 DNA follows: TGTGCCAGCAGTTCCTTCGACCACACAGATACGCAGTATTTT. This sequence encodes CASSSFDHTDTQYF.

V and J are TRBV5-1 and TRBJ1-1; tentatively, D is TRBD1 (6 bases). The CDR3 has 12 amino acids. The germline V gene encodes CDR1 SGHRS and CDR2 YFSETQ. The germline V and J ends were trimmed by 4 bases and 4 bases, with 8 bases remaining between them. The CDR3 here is CASSADSTEAFF. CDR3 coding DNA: TGCGCCAGCAGCGCGGACAGCACTGAAGCTTTCTTT.

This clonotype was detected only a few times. This CDR3 reads CASPIPRLYEQYF. As DNA, the CDR3 is TGTGCCAGCCCTATACCACGGCTCTACGAGCAGTACTTC. The chain combines TRBV6-5 with TRBJ2-7; unclear D gene. V lost 8 bases and J lost 3, with 14 bases in between. The CDR3 extends over 13 amino acids. Per the germline V gene, CDR1 is MNHEY and CDR2 is SVGAGI.

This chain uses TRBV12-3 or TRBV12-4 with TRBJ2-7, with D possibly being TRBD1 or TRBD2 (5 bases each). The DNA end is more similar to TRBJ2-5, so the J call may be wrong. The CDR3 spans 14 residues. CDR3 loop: CASSSLEGWKTQYF. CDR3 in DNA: TGTGCCAGCAGTTCTCTAGAGGGGTGGAAGACCCAGTACTTC.

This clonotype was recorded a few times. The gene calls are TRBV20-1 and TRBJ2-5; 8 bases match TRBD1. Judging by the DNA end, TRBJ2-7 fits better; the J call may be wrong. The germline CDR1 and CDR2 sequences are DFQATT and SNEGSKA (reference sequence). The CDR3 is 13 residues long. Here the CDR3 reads CSARTGAFYEQYF. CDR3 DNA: TGCAGTGCTAGGACAGGGGCATTCTACGAGCAGTACTTC.

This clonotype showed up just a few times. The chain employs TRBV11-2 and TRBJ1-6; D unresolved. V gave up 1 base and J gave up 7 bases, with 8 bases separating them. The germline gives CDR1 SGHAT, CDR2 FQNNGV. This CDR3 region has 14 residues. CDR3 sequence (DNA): TGTGCCAGCAGCTTAGGGGCCCCGAATTCACCCCTCCACTTT. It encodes CASSLGAPNSPLHF. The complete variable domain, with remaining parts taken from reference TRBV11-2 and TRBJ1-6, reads EAGVAQSPRYKIIEKRQSVAFWCNPISGHATLYWYQQILGQGPKLLIQFQNNGVVDDSQLPKDRFSAERLKGVDSTLKIQPAKLEDSAVYLCASSLGAPNSPLHFGNGTRLTVT.